The 22 T cell receptor beta chains in this list originate from one sample, sequenced in a study of blood T cell repertoires in COVID-19. Method: immunoSEQ multiplex PCR; TCRdb's copy keeps in-frame clones and lacks some. The sample records approximately 280,000 clones, roughly 87% being singletons. Material for sequencing was PBMCs or T cells enriched from blood (not recorded which). The receptor source for this set is a woman aged 35 to 49 who had recovered from COVID-19.

The chain uses TRBV5-1 and TRBJ2-3; 9 bases line up with TRBD2. Germline CDR1 reads SGHRS; CDR2 reads YFSETQ. The ends lost 4 bases at V and 5 bases at J; junction bases unmatched: 14. CDR3 length: 17 residues. CDR3 residues: CASSPPRLAGGIDTQYF. Written as DNA, the CDR3 is TGCGCCAGCAGCCCTCCTCGTCTGGCGGGAGGGATAGATACGCAGTATTTT.

The chain carries TRBV19 and TRBJ1-5; D call uncertain. Trimming pared 3 bases from V and 6 bases from J, leaving 15 bases between. The CDR3 sequence is 15 residues long. The germline V gene has CDR1 LNHDA and CDR2 SQIVND (reference sequence). Here the CDR3 DNA reads TGTGCCAGTAGTATTGGCAGGAATATGGGTCAGCCCCAGCATTTT. Amino acid sequence: CASSIGRNMGQPQHF.

V usage is TRBV5-1 and J usage is TRBJ2-7; 7 bases match TRBD1. The V segment lost 5 bases and the J segment 2 bases; nucleotides outside the gene matches: 7. CDR3 length equals 14 residues. CDR1 and CDR2 (germline): SGHRS, YFSETQ. This chain's CDR3 is CASRTGTVTYEQYF. The CDR3 DNA reads as TGCGCCAGCAGGACCGGGACAGTAACCTACGAGCAGTACTTC.

V gene TRBV9 combines with J gene TRBJ1-3, with a possible D match to TRBD1 (6 bases). This CDR3 is built from 15 residues. The V end lost 0 bases, the J end lost 4 bases, and 11 bases lay between the germline ends. The germline V gene encodes CDR1 SGDLS and CDR2 YYNGEE. The CDR3, as DNA: TGTGCCAGCAGCGTAGCAGGGGAGGGAGGAAACACCATATATTTT. Protein: CASSVAGEGGNTIYF.

The V and J genes are TRBV7-9 and TRBJ1-6; D call uncertain. CDR3 length: 16 amino acids. CDR1 is SEHNR and CDR2 is FQNEAQ in the germline V gene (reference sequence). Trimming removed 1 base from V and 7 bases from J, with 14 bases in between. The CDR3: CASSLERSLSNSPLHF. The CDR3 DNA reads TGTGCCAGCAGCTTAGAACGGTCCTTGTCAAATTCACCCCTCCACTTT.

V gene TRBV9 combines with J gene TRBJ2-1, with 10 bases matching TRBD2. With 0 bases clipped from V and 4 bases from J, the junction kept 7 bases outside the gene matches. This CDR3 region has 17 residues. CDR1 is SGDLS and CDR2 is YYNGEE in the germline V gene. The CDR3 DNA follows: TGTGCCAGCAGCGTAGAGGCTAGCGGGAGTTTGTACAATGAGCAGTTCTTC. It translates to CASSVEASGSLYNEQFF.

The chain couples TRBV28 to TRBJ1-2, with a tentative D call TRBD1 (5 bases). Germline-derived CDR1 and CDR2 are MDHEN and SYDVKM. CDR3 length: 13 amino acids. DNA for the CDR3: TGTGCTAACGCGAGGGTGGGGGGCTATGGCTACACCTTC. This gives the protein CANARVGGYGYTF.

The chain carries TRBV7-2 and TRBJ2-5; D perhaps matches TRBD2 (5 bases). This CDR3 comprises 14 residues. Germline V gene data show CDR1 as SGHTA and CDR2 as FQGNSA. V was pared by 4 bases and J by 2 bases, with 11 bases between. DNA of the CDR3: TGTGCCAGCAGCTCACTAGTCTTACAAGAGACCCAGTACTTC. It codes for CASSSLVLQETQYF.

V gene TRBV15 combines with J gene TRBJ2-5; a weak D match, TRBD2 (6 bases). With 7 bases removed from V and 2 bases from J, the gap between germline ends came to 11 bases. The CDR3 is 13 residues long. The germline V gene encodes CDR1 LNHNV and CDR2 YYDKDF (reference sequence). The CDR3 bases are TGTGCCACCACCAGGGACTTTCAAGAGACCCAGTACTTC. Translating it yields CATTRDFQETQYF.

The rearrangement uses TRBV12-3 or TRBV12-4 and TRBJ1-2; D perhaps matches TRBD1 (5 bases). This CDR3 has 13 amino acids. V lost 5 bases and J lost 7, with 14 bases in between. The CDR3 DNA is TGTGCCAGCAGTCCCCTGGGGGAGGGTGGCTACACCTTC. This encodes CASSPLGEGGYTF.

The chain uses TRBV19 and TRBJ2-5; D perhaps matches TRBD2 (6 bases). Germline V lookup: CDR1 LNHDA, CDR2 SQIVND (reference sequence). The CDR3 spans 16 residues. Between the trimmed V and J ends, which lost 3 bases and 4 bases, there was a span of 18 bases. The CDR3 bases are TGTGCCAGTAGTATTCGGTTCGATAGCGGAGGAGAGACCCAGTACTTC. Its protein is CASSIRFDSGGETQYF.

The rearrangement joins TRBV18 to TRBJ1-2; TRBD1 agrees at 8 bases. V shed 5 bases and J 7 bases; nucleotides not matched to a gene: 12. Germline CDR1 is KGHSH and CDR2 is LQKENI. The CDR3 runs 15 residues. The CDR3 DNA reads as TGTGCCAGCTCAGAAGTTCCGGACAGGGTCCGTGGCTACACCTTC. As protein: CASSEVPDRVRGYTF. The full variable domain, in which reference TRBV18 and TRBJ1-2 provide the parts outside the CDR3, is NAGVMQNPRHLVRRRGQEARLRCSPMKGHSHVYWYRQLPEEGLKFMVYLQKENIIDESGMPKERFSAEFPKEGPSILRIQQVVRGDSAAYFCASSEVPDRVRGYTFGSGTRLTVV.

The rearrangement joins TRBV6-5 to TRBJ2-7, with D maybe TRBD2 (6 bases). The V gene lost 7 bases and the J gene lost 6 bases, with 19 bases spanning the gap. The germline CDR1 and CDR2 sequences are MNHEY and SVGAGI. The CDR3 has 14 amino acids. In DNA, the CDR3 is TGTGCCAGCAACCGGGCTAGCGCCAGTTCCGAGCAGTACTTC. Amino acid sequence: CASNRASASSEQYF.

The chain couples TRBV5-8 to TRBJ2-6; 10 positions match TRBD2. This CDR3 has 17 residues. Per germline, CDR1 SGHTS and CDR2 YDEGEE. V trimming: 4 bases; J trimming: 0 bases; junction bases outside the gene matches: 4. The CDR3 DNA follows: TGTGCCAGCAGCCTAACTAGCGGGGCCTCTGGGGCCAACGTCCTGACTTTC. Translated: CASSLTSGASGANVLTF.

The CDR3 region is CASRGTGSSGNTIYF. CDR3 nucleotides: TGTGCCAGCAGGGGGACAGGGAGCTCTGGAAACACCATATATTTT. The chain employs TRBV28 and TRBJ1-3, with 9 bases matching TRBD1. Germline trimming cut 6 bases from V and 0 bases from J; bases unmatched to any gene: 3. The CDR3 covers 15 residues. Per the germline V gene, CDR1 is MDHEN and CDR2 is SYDVKM.

This clone has only a few counts. At one end the junction does not follow the germline gene, possibly because of a read error. The chain uses TRBV2 and TRBJ1-6, with TRBD1 matching over 7 bases. CDR1 SNHLY and CDR2 FYNNEI come from the germline V gene. This CDR3 spans 15 amino acids. The CDR3 loop reads CASSGPQQGSSPLHF. The CDR3 coding sequence is TGTGCCAGTAGTGGGCCCCAACAGGGGAGCTCACCCCTCCACTTT. Combining the CDR3 with reference TRBV2 and TRBJ1-6 gives the whole variable domain EPEVTQTPSHQVTQMGQEVILRCVPISNHLYFYWYRQILGQKVEFLVSFYNNEISEKSEIFDDQFSVERPDGSNFTLKIRSTKLEDSAMYFCASSGPQQGSSPLHFGNGTRLTVT.

The chain joins TRBV7-9 to TRBJ1-1; tentative D call: TRBD1 (6 bases). V was trimmed by 0 bases and J by 8 bases, leaving 10 bases between them. This CDR3 has 13 residues. The germline V gene encodes CDR1 SEHNR and CDR2 FQNEAQ (reference sequence). The CDR3 protein is CASSLAGGQEAFF. CDR3 nucleotide sequence: TGTGCCAGCAGCTTAGCGGGGGGGCAAGAAGCTTTCTTT.

A remark on this clone: The junction differs from germline at one of its ends, possibly a read error. V gene TRBV7-9 combines with J gene TRBJ2-7; 9 bases fit TRBD1. There are 14 residues in the CDR3. Per germline, CDR1 SEHNR and CDR2 FQNEAQ (reference sequence). This CDR3 is CASSLAGTGWWQYF. The CDR3 DNA sequence: TGTGCCAGCAGTTTAGCCGGGACAGGGTGGTGGCAGTACTTC.

The V call is TRBV5-8, the J call TRBJ1-3, with D uncertain. CDR3 length: 14 residues. The V and J ends lost 3 bases and 3 bases respectively, with 10 bases between them. Germline V CDR1 and CDR2: SGHTS, YDEGEE. For the CDR3, the DNA is TGTGCCAGCAGCTACCAGGTTTTTGGAAACACCATATATTTT. This sequence encodes CASSYQVFGNTIYF.

This chain joins TRBV7-2 and TRBJ2-5, with a weak D call TRBD1 (5 bases). The germline V and J ends were trimmed by 2 bases and 0 bases, with 10 bases remaining between them. The CDR3 loop spans 15 amino acids. Per germline, CDR1 SGHTA and CDR2 FQGNSA. CDR3 bases: TGTGCCAGCAGCTTAATATGGGGCTACCAAGAGACCCAGTACTTC. It codes for CASSLIWGYQETQYF. Filled out from reference TRBV7-2 and TRBJ2-5, the complete variable domain reads GAGVSQSPSNKVTEKGKDVELRCDPISGHTALYWYRQSLGQGLEFLIYFQGNSAPDKSGLPSDRFSAERTGGSVSTLTIQRTQQEDSAVYLCASSLIWGYQETQYFGPGTRLLVL.

This chain links TRBV19 with TRBJ2-1; 11 bases map to TRBD2. Unmatched junction bases numbered 17, after V lost 9 bases and J lost 7 bases. Germline V CDR1 and CDR2: LNHDA, SQIVND (reference sequence). The CDR3 extends over 17 amino acids. The CDR3 sequence is CARIPAPPSGRRNEQFF. CDR3 sequence (DNA): TGTGCCAGGATCCCTGCTCCTCCTAGCGGGAGGAGAAATGAGCAGTTCTTC.

The chain couples TRBV19 to TRBJ1-5, with a possible D match to TRBD1 (5 bases). Trimming cost V 3 bases and J 7 bases, with 13 bases left between them. Germline lookup yields CDR1 LNHDA and CDR2 SQIVND (reference sequence). This CDR3 has 14 residues. Here the CDR3 DNA reads TGTGCCAGTAGTATGGATAGGGGCATACAGCCCCAGCATTTT. This sequence encodes CASSMDRGIQPQHF. Together with reference TRBV19 and TRBJ1-5, the CDR3 gives the full variable domain: DGGITQSPKYLFRKEGQNVTLSCEQNLNHDAMYWYRQDPGQGLRLIYYSQIVNDFQKGDIAEGYSVSREKKESFPLTVTSAQKNPTAFYLCASSMDRGIQPQHFGDGTRLSIL.